One sample yielded the 10 T cell receptor beta chains listed below, sequenced in a study of PD-1 blockade in mismatch repair-deficient tumors. Clones were sequenced by immunoSEQ multiplex PCR, and TCRdb holds only the in-frame ones, with some missing. This sample has under 150,000 clones, with around 86% found just once. The specimen comprised peripheral blood, sampled 44 weeks after starting pembrolizumab. The receptor set was obtained from an adult with mismatch repair-deficient cancer.

The V gene is TRBV29-1, the J gene TRBJ2-1; 8 bases are a match to TRBD1. Germline V CDR1 and CDR2: SQVTM, ANQGSEA. The CDR3 has 17 amino acids. With V trimmed by 1 base and J by 3 bases, 11 bases remained unmatched. CDR3 amino acids: CSVEGGRGQVYYNEQFF. DNA of the CDR3: TGCAGCGTTGAAGGGGGGCGGGGACAGGTATACTACAATGAGCAGTTCTTC.

The chain is built from TRBV18 and TRBJ1-1, with 9 bases that match TRBD1. The CDR3 spans 16 residues. Losses at the gene ends were 0 bases for V and 6 bases for J; bases not matched to a gene: 8. CDR1 is KGHSH and CDR2 is LQKENI in the germline V gene. The CDR3 coding sequence is TGTGCCAGCTCACCACCGAGAGGACAGGGGATGCCTGAAGCTTTCTTT. It codes for CASSPPRGQGMPEAFF.

The chain couples TRBV28 to TRBJ1-5; D remains ambiguous. The CDR3 is 15 residues long. Germline CDR1 MDHEN, CDR2 SYDVKM. V shed 3 bases and J shed 0 bases, with 9 bases lying between them. The CDR3 region is CASSLGRDSNQPQHF. The CDR3 nucleotides read TGTGCCAGCAGTTTGGGCCGGGATAGCAATCAGCCCCAGCATTTT.

V and J are TRBV11-1 and TRBJ2-7; D not certain. This CDR3 has 14 amino acids. The V gene's germline CDR1 is SGHAT and CDR2 FQDESV (reference sequence). V was pared by 0 bases and J by 4 bases, with 10 bases between. This chain's CDR3 is CASSLAPTEYEQYF. The CDR3 DNA reads as TGTGCCAGCAGCTTAGCTCCCACCGAATACGAGCAGTACTTC.

The chain links TRBV29-1 to TRBJ2-1, with D possibly being TRBD2 (5 bases). The CDR3 sequence is 14 residues long. From germline, CDR1 is SQVTM and CDR2 ANQGSEA. The DNA for the CDR3 is TGCTCCCTTCTGGGAGTTTCCTCCTACAATGAGCAGTTCTTC. This gives the protein CSLLGVSSYNEQFF.

This chain connects TRBV2 to TRBJ2-7, with 8 positions matching TRBD1. J lost 13 bases, V lost 5 bases, and 7 bases had no gene match. Germline-derived CDR1 and CDR2 are SNHLY and FYNNEI. This CDR3 spans 11 amino acids. The CDR3 sequence: CASSTGTGYYF. The CDR3 coding sequence is TGTGCCAGCAGTACGGGGACAGGTTATTACTTC.

The rearrangement joins TRBV7-9 to TRBJ2-5; D is perhaps TRBD2 (5 bases). The CDR3 is made up of 14 amino acids. Per germline, CDR1 SEHNR and CDR2 FQNEAQ (reference sequence). V was cut by 5 bases and J by 5 bases, with 15 bases left in between. The CDR3 protein is CASSPFARVETQYF. As DNA, the CDR3 is TGTGCCAGCAGCCCCTTCGCGAGGGTTGAGACCCAGTACTTC.

The chain carries TRBV6-1 and TRBJ2-7; TRBD2 matches 7 bases. This CDR3 is 15 amino acids long. Trimming cost V 2 bases and J 2 bases; bases outside gene matches: 6. In germline, CDR1 is MNHNS, CDR2 SASEGT. CDR3 amino acids: CASSESGILTYEQYF. CDR3 coding DNA: TGTGCCAGCAGTGAAAGCGGGATCCTGACCTACGAGCAGTACTTC.

This chain connects TRBV5-8 to TRBJ1-1, with 8 bases matching TRBD1. This CDR3 spans 16 amino acids. With V trimmed by 0 bases and J by 5 bases, 9 bases remained unmatched. CDR1 and CDR2 (germline): SGHTS, YDEGEE. As DNA, the CDR3 is TGTGCCAGCAGCTTGGAAAGGCAGGGGGCGGGGACTGAAGCTTTCTTT. It specifies CASSLERQGAGTEAFF. The full variable domain, in which reference TRBV5-8 and TRBJ1-1 provide the parts outside the CDR3, is EAGVTQSPTHLIKTRGQQATLRCSPISGHTSVYWYQQALGLGLQFLLWYDEGEERNRGNFPPRFSGRQFPNYSSELNVNALELEDSALYLCASSLERQGAGTEAFFGQGTRLTVV.

This clone was seen only a few times. J is TRBJ2-5 and V is TRBV1; the table's D call, TRBD2, was not checked against the DNA. TRBV1 is described as a pseudogene. This CDR3 has 13 amino acids. The CDR3 loop is CTSSQDSGETQYF. The CDR3 DNA follows: TGCACCAGCAGCCAAGATAGCGGGGAGACCCAGTACTTC.